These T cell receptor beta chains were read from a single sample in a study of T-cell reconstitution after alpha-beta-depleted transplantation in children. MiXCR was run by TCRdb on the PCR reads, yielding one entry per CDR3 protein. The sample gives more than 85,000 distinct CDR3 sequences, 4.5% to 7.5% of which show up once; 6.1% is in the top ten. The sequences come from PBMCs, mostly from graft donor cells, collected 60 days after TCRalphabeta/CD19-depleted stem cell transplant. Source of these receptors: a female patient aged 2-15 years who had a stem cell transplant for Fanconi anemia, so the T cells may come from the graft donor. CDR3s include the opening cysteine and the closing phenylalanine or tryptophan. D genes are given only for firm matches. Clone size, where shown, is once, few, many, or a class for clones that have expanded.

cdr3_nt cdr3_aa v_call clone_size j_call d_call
TGTGCCAGCAGTTTCGGGTTGCGGAGAGATACGCAGTATTTT CASSFGLRRDTQYF TRBV27 many TRBJ2-3 .
TGTGCCAGCAGTTTAACGGGGGCTCCCCACACAGATACGCAGTATTTT CASSLTGAPHTDTQYF TRBV12-3/TRBV12-4 many TRBJ2-3 .
TGTGCCAGCAGCGTAGACCCTCCGGGACTAACCTCAAATGAGCAGTTCTTC CASSVDPPGLTSNEQFF TRBV9 many TRBJ2-1 TRBD2
TGTGCCAGCAGTGAAATAGAGGGTTCCGAGCAGTACTTC CASSEIEGSEQYF TRBV2 many TRBJ2-7 .
TGTGCCACCAGCCAAGAGAATCGCGGGAGGGCCACCGGGGAGCTGTTTTTT CATSQENRGRATGELFF TRBV3-1 few TRBJ2-2 TRBD2
TGCGCCAGCAGCTTGGGGAGAGGCAGCCACGAGCAGTACTTC CASSLGRGSHEQYF TRBV5-1 many TRBJ2-7 .
TGTGCCAGTAGTACCCGGGGACCCGAGCAGTACTTC CASSTRGPEQYF TRBV19 . TRBJ2-7 .
TGCAGTGCTAACAGGGTGCCCGAGGGCGAGCAGTACTTC CSANRVPEGEQYF TRBV20-1 . TRBJ2-7 .
TGTGCCAGCAGCAGAGGCTGGGGGCGGGACGAGCAGTACTTC CASSRGWGRDEQYF TRBV7-8 medium-sized TRBJ2-7 .
TGTGCCAGCGCGTTAGCGGGAGGCCCCTACAATGAGCAGTTCTTC CASALAGGPYNEQFF TRBV7-3 . TRBJ2-1 TRBD2
TGTGCCAGCAGCCAAGCCGTGGCGGCTGGGGCCAACGTCCTGACTTTC CASSQAVAAGANVLTF TRBV3-1 . TRBJ2-6 .
TGCAGTGCTAATACGGGGACTAGCGGGAGCAATGAGCAGTTCTTC CSANTGTSGSNEQFF TRBV20-1 many TRBJ2-1 TRBD2
TGCAGTGCTAGTTTACACCCCAGGCTAAGTAGCAATGAGCAGTTCTTC CSASLHPRLSSNEQFF TRBV20-1 many TRBJ2-1 .
TGTGCCACCAGCAGAACATCCAGCAATCAGCCCCAGCATTTT CATSRTSSNQPQHF TRBV15 . TRBJ1-5 .
TGTGCCAGCAGCTTAGGTGGAACGGGTTACGAGCAGTACTTC CASSLGGTGYEQYF TRBV11-3 few TRBJ2-7 .
TGTGCCAGCAGCTTAGTTGTCTACGAGCAGTACTTC CASSLVVYEQYF TRBV7-8 many TRBJ2-7 .
TGTGCCAGTACACGAGTTTGGGACAGGGCCTATCAGCCCCAGCATTTT CASTRVWDRAYQPQHF TRBV19 . TRBJ1-5 TRBD1
TGCAGTGCTAGGGCCGGCCTTGAAGCTTTCTTT CSARAGLEAFF TRBV20-1 many TRBJ1-1 .
TGTGCCACCAGCAGAGGGGACTCCTCCTACGAGCAGTACTTC CATSRGDSSYEQYF TRBV15 . TRBJ2-7 .
TGTGCCAGCAGTTCCGGAGCCTATAATTCACCCCTCCACTTT CASSSGAYNSPLHF TRBV12-3/TRBV12-4 many TRBJ1-6 .
TGCAGTGCCCAGGGGGAGTTAGCATATCAGCCCCAGCATTTT CSAQGELAYQPQHF TRBV20-1 . TRBJ1-5 TRBD1
TGCAGCGTTGAGGCTTCTCCCAGGCTCTATGGCTACACCTTC CSVEASPRLYGYTF TRBV29-1 many TRBJ1-2 .
TGTGCCAGCAGGCGGACTAGCGGGGTAGATACGCAGTATTTT CASRRTSGVDTQYF TRBV12-3/TRBV12-4 many TRBJ2-3 TRBD2
TGTGCCAGCAGTTTTCGGGGAGCATTAGCCAAAAACATTCAGTACTTC CASSFRGALAKNIQYF TRBV12-3/TRBV12-4 many TRBJ2-4 .
TGCGCCAGCAGCTTGGAGGGGGAAGAGACCCAGTACTTC CASSLEGEETQYF TRBV5-1 many TRBJ2-5 .
TGTGCCAGCAGCTCATCGGGACAGCCGAACGCTGAAGCTTTCTTT CASSSSGQPNAEAFF TRBV7-2 few TRBJ1-1 TRBD1
TGCGCCAGCAGCCCTCAGGGGGGGATATACACCGGGGAGCTGTTTTTT CASSPQGGIYTGELFF TRBV5-1 . TRBJ2-2 .
TGCAGTGCTAGCGGGTTGGGAGCGGCGGCCTACGAGCAGTACTTC CSASGLGAAAYEQYF TRBV20-1 many TRBJ2-7 .
TGTGCCAGCAGCCAACTTTTACAGGGTTCCTACGAGCAGTACTTC CASSQLLQGSYEQYF TRBV3-1 many TRBJ2-7 .
TGCAGTGCTAGCCTTCGAGTAGCGAGACGGGAGACCCAGTACTTC CSASLRVARRETQYF TRBV20-1 many TRBJ2-5 .
TGTGCCAGCAGTTTAAGGGTCCAGCTTGGCTACACCTTC CASSLRVQLGYTF TRBV12-3/TRBV12-4 many TRBJ1-2 .
TGTGCCAGCAGTTACCGCAGGGTTAGGACGGATGGCTACACCTTC CASSYRRVRTDGYTF TRBV6-5 many TRBJ1-2 .
TGTGCCAGTAGTACAAGCTGGGCAGGAAACTATGGCTACACCTTC CASSTSWAGNYGYTF TRBV19 few TRBJ1-2 .
TGTGCCAGCAGTCCCGTTTATCCAGAGGGTAGAGCTTTCTTT CASSPVYPEGRAFF TRBV12-3/TRBV12-4 many TRBJ1-1 .
TGTGCCACCAGCAGAACACCGACAGGAGAGTACGAGCAGTACTTC CATSRTPTGEYEQYF TRBV15 many TRBJ2-7 .
TGTGCCAGCAGCCAGGCAGCTCTTACCTACGAGCAGTACTTC CASSQAALTYEQYF TRBV3-1 many TRBJ2-7 .
TGTGCCAGCAGTTCAGTGGGAACCTATAGCAATCAGCCCCAGCATTTT CASSSVGTYSNQPQHF TRBV12-3/TRBV12-4 few TRBJ1-5 .